These 21 T cell receptor beta chains were all obtained from the same sample, sequenced in a study of blood T cells in healthy people across ages (dated by TCRdb to 2014 to 2015). Libraries were constructed by 5' RACE. Data came from an Illumina HiSeq 2500. The second PCR ran for roughly 7 to 11 cycles and used a J-beta primer mix along with a sample-barcoded 5' primer. TCRdb trimmed public reads at Q25 via fastp, called clones via MiXCR and kept in-frame beta chains. Merged by CDR3 protein, the rows form single entries marked with the most common genes and DNA. This sample holds roughly 410,000 distinct CDR3 sequences; roughly half were observed only once. The top ten constitute under 60% of the sample. The sequencing input was blood. All receptors come from a man aged 60-69 years in good health.

This clonotype appeared a few times. The chain combines TRBV20-1 with TRBJ2-5, with D tentatively TRBD1 (5 bases). The J call is uncertain, as TRBJ2-7 better fits the DNA end. CDR1 is DFQATT, CDR2 SNEGSKA, per germline (reference sequence). CDR3 size: 14 residues. CDR3 amino acids: CSASTTGNFYEQYF. For the CDR3, the DNA is TGCAGTGCTAGTACTACAGGCAATTTCTACGAGCAGTACTTC.

J is TRBJ2-3 and V is TRBV6-2 or TRBV6-3; D is undetermined. Per the germline V gene, CDR1 is MNHEY and CDR2 is SVGEGT. The CDR3 spans 14 residues. Trimming shortened V by 7 bases and J by 2 bases, and 13 bases separated the two germline ends. In DNA form, the CDR3 reads TGTGCCAGCAAAATTGGGGTAATCACAGATACGCAGTATTTT. Protein product: CASKIGVITDTQYF.

This clonotype was detected a few times. The CDR3 DNA reads as TGTGCCAGCAGCTTGACTAGCGGGGGCTTCGAGCAGTACTTC. It encodes CASSLTSGGFEQYF. V and J are TRBV7-2 and TRBJ2-5; 12 bases match TRBD2. The end of the DNA fits TRBJ2-7 better, so the J call may be wrong. This CDR3 has 14 residues. Germline lookup yields CDR1 SGHTA and CDR2 FQGNSA.

This chain connects TRBV4-3 to TRBJ1-4; 7 bases map to TRBD1. CDR1 LGHNA and CDR2 YSLEER come from the germline V gene. CDR3 size: 14 residues. Germline trimming cut 3 bases from V and 7 bases from J; bases unmatched to any gene: 5. For the CDR3, the DNA is TGCGCCAGCAGCCAGACAGGGAGTCGTGAAAAACTGTTTTTT. It yields the protein CASSQTGSREKLFF.

This chain connects TRBV10-3 to TRBJ2-3, with 7 bases fitting TRBD1. V was pared by 9 bases and J by 0 bases, with 3 bases of the junction left unmatched. Germline CDR1 and CDR2: ENHRY and SYGVKD. The CDR3 is made up of 13 amino acids. The CDR3 DNA follows: TGTGCCATTCAGGGGGATAGCACAGATACGCAGTATTTT. Protein sequence: CAIQGDSTDTQYF.

This clonotype was recorded a few times. The CDR3 region is CASSDRPAYEQYF. The CDR3, as DNA: TGTGCCAGCAGTGATCGCCCAGCCTACGAGCAGTACTTC. This chain links TRBV6-1 with TRBJ2-7; D gene uncertain. The germline V gene encodes CDR1 MNHNS and CDR2 SASEGT. The V end was cut by 3 bases, the J end by 2 bases, with 8 bases between. The CDR3 runs to 13 residues.

The chain combines TRBV20-1 with TRBJ2-7; D is ambiguous. CDR1 is DFQATT, CDR2 SNEGSKA, per germline (reference sequence). Between the trimmed V and J ends, which lost 3 bases and 5 bases, there was a span of 8 bases. The CDR3 has 11 residues. DNA of the CDR3: TGCAGTGCTAGGACACGGCACGAGCAGTACTTC. It specifies CSARTRHEQYF.

The chain uses TRBV21-1 and TRBJ1-2. TRBV21-1 is a known pseudogene. The CDR3 consists of 14 residues. The CDR3, as DNA: TGTGCCAGCAGGGCAGGTTTAGCTAACTATGGCTACACCTTC. Amino acid sequence: CASRAGLANYGYTF.

The V gene is TRBV3-1, the J gene TRBJ1-1; 7 bases align to TRBD1. CDR1 and CDR2 from the germline V gene are LGHDT and YNNKEL (reference sequence). The length of the CDR3 is 14 residues. J was trimmed by 4 bases and V by 2 bases; bases with no gene match: 4. The CDR3 coding sequence is TGTGCCAGCAGCCAATCGACAGGGATCACTGAAGCTTTCTTT. It encodes CASSQSTGITEAFF.

This clonotype was seen a handful of times. The chain employs TRBV6-1 and TRBJ2-1, with a weak D call TRBD1 (7 bases). The CDR3 is 14 amino acids. V lost 5 bases and J 6 bases, leaving 14 bases between the germline ends. Per germline, CDR1 MNHNS and CDR2 SASEGT. CDR3 nucleotides: TGTGCCAGCAGTCTAGGGGGGACAGCCAATGAGCAGTTCTTC. This sequence encodes CASSLGGTANEQFF.

The J gene is TRBJ1-2, the V gene TRBV27, with a weak D call TRBD1 (5 bases). The V gene lost 4 bases and the J gene lost 7 bases, with 22 bases spanning the gap. This CDR3 contains 16 residues. The germline V gene encodes CDR1 MNHEY and CDR2 SMNVEV (reference sequence). The DNA for the CDR3 is TGTGCCAGCAGTTCCCAACTCCCGGGCCTCGGGGGTGGCTACACCTTC. The encoded protein is CASSSQLPGLGGGYTF.

V gene TRBV3-1 combines with J gene TRBJ2-5; D is ambiguous. Per germline, CDR1 LGHDT and CDR2 YNNKEL (reference sequence). Trimming shortened V by 4 bases and J by 5 bases, and 17 bases separated the two germline ends. This CDR3 is built from 15 residues. CDR3 sequence (DNA): TGTGCCAGCAGCCGGAATAGTGGGCCCCGGGAGACCCAGTACTTC. It translates to CASSRNSGPRETQYF.

V is TRBV6-2 or TRBV6-3 and J is TRBJ1-2, with 7 bases identical to TRBD1. The V and J ends lost 7 bases and 0 bases, in that order; junction bases with no gene match: 5. This CDR3 is 14 amino acids long. From germline, CDR1 is MNHEY and CDR2 SVGEGT. CDR3 loop: CASKRDRANYGYTF. The CDR3 DNA is TGTGCCAGCAAGCGGGACAGAGCTAACTATGGCTACACCTTC.

In this sample, this clonotype turned up a few times. V gene TRBV12-3 or TRBV12-4 combines with J gene TRBJ2-5; weak D call: TRBD1 (6 bases). With 5 bases removed from V and 2 bases from J, the gap between germline ends came to 15 bases. The CDR3 is 15 residues long. In nucleotides, the CDR3 is TGTGCCAGCAGTCCGTTCACAGGGTTACAAGAGACCCAGTACTTC. Residues: CASSPFTGLQETQYF.

The rearrangement uses TRBV12-3 or TRBV12-4 and TRBJ2-7, with 8 bases matching TRBD1. The CDR3 extends over 16 amino acids. The V and J ends lost 4 bases and 5 bases, in that order; junction bases with no gene match: 13. CDR3 DNA sequence: TGTGCCAGCAGTTCTCCCCAGCGGACAGGGAGAGACGAGCAGTACTTC. Translation: CASSSPQRTGRDEQYF.

The genes are TRBV20-1 and TRBJ2-2, with a tentative D call TRBD1 (5 bases). V was shortened by 6 bases and J by 4 bases, with 27 bases between the two germline ends. The germline V gene has CDR1 DFQATT and CDR2 SNEGSKA (reference sequence). CDR3 size: 18 residues. CDR3 nucleotides: TGCAGTGCGCGGACGGTGCGTGGGGCGACCACGAGCACCGGGGAGCTGTTTTTT. Translating it yields CSARTVRGATTSTGELFF.

This clonotype was seen a handful of times. This chain links TRBV12-3 or TRBV12-4 with TRBJ1-2, with 9 bases aligning to TRBD1. The CDR3 loop spans 15 amino acids. V trimming: 7 bases; J trimming: 12 bases; junction bases outside the gene matches: 18. The CDR3 DNA is TGTGCCAGCACCCCAGGAGCTTCCGGGACAGGGCTCCACACCTTC. Amino acids: CASTPGASGTGLHTF.

This chain uses TRBV7-9 with TRBJ2-1, with D hard to call. V dropped 5 bases and J dropped 6 bases, with 5 bases sitting between them. The CDR3 consists of 11 residues. CDR1 and CDR2 from the germline V gene are SEHNR and FQNEAQ (reference sequence). CDR3 sequence: CASSLLNEQFF. In DNA, the CDR3 is TGTGCCAGCAGCCTTCTCAATGAGCAGTTCTTC. Variable domain in full (rest from reference TRBV7-9 and TRBJ2-1): DTGVSQNPRHKITKRGQNVTFRCDPISEHNRLYWYRQTLGQGPEFLTYFQNEAQLEKSRLLSDRFSAERPKGSFSTLEIQRTEQGDSAMYLCASSLLNEQFFGPGTRLTVL.

This clonotype came up a few times. V gene TRBV9 combines with J gene TRBJ2-3; TRBD2 matches at 7 bases. Germline lookup yields CDR1 SGDLS and CDR2 YYNGEE. The CDR3 is made up of 16 amino acids. Germline trimming cut 3 bases from V and 6 bases from J; bases unmatched to any gene: 13. The CDR3 sequence: CASSGGGRAVGDTQYF. The DNA for the CDR3 is TGTGCCAGCAGCGGGGGGGGACGAGCGGTGGGGGATACGCAGTATTTT.

The J gene is TRBJ2-2, the V gene TRBV7-2, with TRBD1 matching over 8 bases. The CDR3 spans 15 residues. With 6 bases clipped from V and 7 bases from J, the junction kept 10 bases outside the gene matches. Germline V lookup: CDR1 SGHTA, CDR2 FQGNSA. The CDR3 loop reads CASRPGTGLHGELFF. The CDR3 nucleotides are TGTGCCAGCAGACCCGGGACAGGCCTCCACGGGGAGCTGTTTTTT.

The J gene is TRBJ2-5, the V gene TRBV28; TRBD1 or TRBD2 may be the D gene (5 bases each). Trimming cost V 6 bases and J 5 bases, with 13 bases left between them. The V gene's germline CDR1 is MDHEN and CDR2 SYDVKM. The CDR3 is 13 amino acids. DNA for the CDR3: TGTGCCAGCAGCCGGTTAGAGGGGGAGACCCAGTACTTC. This encodes CASSRLEGETQYF.